This T cell receptor (beta chain) originates from a study of CD8 T cells in Susac syndrome. Random hexamers were used to reverse transcribe an amount of about 0.5 to 1 ug RNA. TCRdb ran MiXCR on the immunoSEQ multiplex PCR reads and lists one entry per CDR3 protein. The data show about 29,000 distinct CDR3 sequences, less than 95% seen once. CDR1 is LNHDA, CDR2 SQIVND, per germline (reference sequence). Between the trimmed V and J ends, which lost 3 bases and 2 bases, there was a span of 10 bases. The CDR3 consists of 14 residues. CD8+ and CD4+ T cells circulating in blood were sequenced for TCR beta. Age- and sex-matched healthy donors served as the control group. Negative isolation was used for CD8+ and CD4+ T cells, and FACS enrichment was applied to TEMRA cells.

The rearrangement uses TRBV19 and TRBJ1-1, with D unresolved. Sequencing input: CD8+ T cells from PBMCs. This receptor was taken from a human donor in good health. The CDR3 loop reads CASSMQQYNTEAFF. The DNA for the CDR3 is TGTGCCAGTAGTATGCAGCAGTATAACACTGAAGCTTTCTTT. Together with reference TRBV19 and TRBJ1-1, the CDR3 gives the full variable domain: DGGITQSPKYLFRKEGQNVTLSCEQNLNHDAMYWYRQDPGQGLRLIYYSQIVNDFQKGDIAEGYSVSREKKESFPLTVTSAQKNPTAFYLCASSMQQYNTEAFFGQGTRLTVV.